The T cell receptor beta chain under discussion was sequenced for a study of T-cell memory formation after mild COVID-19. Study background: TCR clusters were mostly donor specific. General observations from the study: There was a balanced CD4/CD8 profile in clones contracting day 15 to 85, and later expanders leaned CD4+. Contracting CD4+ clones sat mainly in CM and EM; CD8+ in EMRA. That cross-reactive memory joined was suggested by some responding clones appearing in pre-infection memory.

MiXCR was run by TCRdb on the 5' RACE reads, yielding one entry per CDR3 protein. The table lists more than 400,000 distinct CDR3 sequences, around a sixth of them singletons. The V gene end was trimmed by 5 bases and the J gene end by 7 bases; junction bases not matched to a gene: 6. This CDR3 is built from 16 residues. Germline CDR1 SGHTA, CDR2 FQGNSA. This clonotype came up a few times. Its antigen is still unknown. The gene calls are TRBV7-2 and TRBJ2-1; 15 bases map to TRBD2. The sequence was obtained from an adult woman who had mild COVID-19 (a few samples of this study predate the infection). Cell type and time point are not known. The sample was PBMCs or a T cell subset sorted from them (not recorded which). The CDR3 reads CASSAGLAGGRNEQFF. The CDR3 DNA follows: TGTGCCAGCAGCGCCGGACTAGCGGGAGGGAGGAATGAGCAGTTCTTC. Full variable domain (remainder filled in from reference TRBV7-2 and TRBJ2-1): GAGVSQSPSNKVTEKGKDVELRCDPISGHTALYWYRQSLGQGLEFLIYFQGNSAPDKSGLPSDRFSAERTGGSVSTLTIQRTQQEDSAVYLCASSAGLAGGRNEQFFGPGTRLTVL.